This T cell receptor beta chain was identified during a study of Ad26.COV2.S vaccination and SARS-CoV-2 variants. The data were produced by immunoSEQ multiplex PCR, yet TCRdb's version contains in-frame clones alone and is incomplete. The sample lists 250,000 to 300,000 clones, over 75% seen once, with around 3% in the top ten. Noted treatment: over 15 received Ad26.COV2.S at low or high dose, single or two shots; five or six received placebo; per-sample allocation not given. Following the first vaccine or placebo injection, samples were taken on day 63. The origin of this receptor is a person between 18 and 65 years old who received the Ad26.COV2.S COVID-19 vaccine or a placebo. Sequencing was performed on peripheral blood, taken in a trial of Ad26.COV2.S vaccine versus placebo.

The CDR3 bases are TGTGCCAGCAGCTTAAAGGCTAGCGGGGGTAAAGAGACCCAGTACTTC. Translation: CASSLKASGGKETQYF. The rearrangement uses TRBV7-2 and TRBJ2-5; 10 bases fit TRBD2. Germline V gives CDR1 SGHTA, CDR2 FQGNSA. The CDR3 spans 16 residues. Trimming removed 2 bases from V and 3 bases from J; junction bases left unmatched: 6.